This paragraph reports one T cell receptor beta chain. These data are taken from a study of control samples from healthy donors and cancer patients. Generated by immunoSEQ multiplex PCR, the TCRdb table keeps only in-frame clones and is missing some. Of some 13,000 clones listed, about 76% are singletons. This CDR3 has 16 amino acids. CDR1 and CDR2 (germline): GTSNPN, SVGIG (reference sequence). V lost 1 base, J lost 3 bases, and 6 bases stayed unmatched. The rearrangement joins TRBV30 to TRBJ2-7, with 13 bases identical to TRBD2. This sequence was found in a male donor with melanoma. Input material: formalin-fixed, paraffin-embedded tissue. The CDR3 sequence is CAWSATRTSGGYEQYF. The CDR3 region has the DNA TGTGCCTGGAGTGCTACCCGGACTAGCGGGGGCTACGAGCAGTACTTC.